The 26 T cell receptor beta chains below were found in one sample sequenced in a study of blood T cell repertoires in COVID-19. TCRdb keeps only in-frame clones here, not all; method: immunoSEQ multiplex PCR. This table has 150,000 to 200,000 clones, 86% appearing once. Sequencing was performed on peripheral blood. These receptors were collected from a man in his sixties or seventies with acute or convalescent COVID-19.

The chain is built from TRBV7-3 and TRBJ2-5; D is possibly TRBD1 (7 bases). V was shortened by 1 base and J by 0 bases, with 12 bases between the two germline ends. Germline V lookup: CDR1 SGHTA, CDR2 FQGTGA. The CDR3 is made up of 16 amino acids. The CDR3 spells CASSLIGGTDQETQYF. CDR3 nucleotides: TGTGCCAGCAGCTTAATTGGAGGGACAGACCAAGAGACCCAGTACTTC.

This chain links TRBV28 with TRBJ1-1, with D unclear. V was cut by 7 bases and J by 5 bases, with 20 bases left in between. This CDR3 is 15 amino acids long. Germline V gives CDR1 MDHEN, CDR2 SYDVKM. The CDR3 region has the DNA TGTGCCAGCACCGAGAACCGACGAGGTGGTACTGAAGCTTTCTTT. It encodes CASTENRRGGTEAFF.

The J gene is TRBJ2-3, the V gene TRBV28; TRBD2 agrees at 8 bases. The germline V gene has CDR1 MDHEN and CDR2 SYDVKM. With V trimmed by 3 bases and J by 1 base, 3 bases remained unmatched. The CDR3 totals 15 residues. CDR3 sequence reads: CASSFSGVRTDTQYF. The CDR3 DNA is TGTGCCAGCAGTTTTAGCGGGGTCCGCACAGATACGCAGTATTTT.

The chain combines TRBV7-2 with TRBJ2-3, with 10 nucleotides matching TRBD2. Germline V lookup: CDR1 SGHTA, CDR2 FQGNSA. The CDR3 is 15 residues long. The V and J ends lost 4 bases and 3 bases, in that order; junction bases with no gene match: 4. CDR3 sequence: CASSYRAGGTDTQYF. The CDR3 region has the DNA TGTGCCAGCAGCTACCGAGCGGGAGGGACAGATACGCAGTATTTT.

The gene calls are TRBV12-3 or TRBV12-4 and TRBJ1-5; 8 nucleotides line up with TRBD1. V dropped 1 base and J dropped 15; count of bases not matched to a gene: 8. The CDR3 has 13 residues. CDR3 sequence (DNA): TGTGCCAGCAGTTTAGTTTTAGGACAGGGATGGCATTTT. It yields the protein CASSLVLGQGWHF.

The V and J genes are TRBV5-1 and TRBJ2-7; 7 positions match TRBD2. This CDR3 is 13 amino acids long. Germline V gene data show CDR1 as SGHRS and CDR2 as YFSETQ. After removal of 4 bases from V and 5 bases from J, the junction contained 6 bases not matched to a gene. The CDR3 DNA reads as TGCGCCAGCAGCCGGACTAGTGAAAACGAGCAGTACTTC. The encoded protein is CASSRTSENEQYF.

This clone was counted between two and nine times. V and J are TRBV20-1 and TRBJ1-2; the D gene is possibly TRBD1 (5 bases). Trimming pared 6 bases from V and 8 bases from J, leaving 13 bases between. This CDR3 spans 11 amino acids. Germline lookup yields CDR1 DFQATT and CDR2 SNEGSKA (reference sequence). CDR3 DNA sequence: TGCAGTGCCCCTCGGGGGGTCGGCTACACCTTC. It yields the protein CSAPRGVGYTF.

This clone was seen a few times. The rearrangement links TRBV24-1 to TRBJ1-2; D perhaps matches TRBD1 (5 bases). The CDR3 contains 14 residues. Per germline, CDR1 KGHDR and CDR2 SFDVKD. V dropped 4 bases and J dropped 1 base, with 9 bases sitting between them. The CDR3 protein is CATSEAGINYGYTF. The CDR3 nucleotides read TGTGCCACCAGTGAAGCAGGGATTAACTATGGCTACACCTTC.

In its sample, this clone was seen a few times. This chain uses TRBV3-1 (or the pseudogene TRBV3-2) with TRBJ2-2; possible D gene TRBD1, 6 bases. The germline V gene encodes CDR1 LGHDT and CDR2 YNNKEL (reference sequence). Trimming took off 5 bases at V and 7 bases at J, with 11 bases between the two ends. This CDR3 has 13 amino acids. This CDR3 reads CASSSRGHGELFF. For the CDR3, the DNA is TGTGCCAGCAGCTCCAGGGGACACGGGGAGCTGTTTTTT.

This clone was picked up a small number of times. The gene calls are TRBV30 and TRBJ1-6; no definite D call. The V end was cut by 0 bases, the J end by 3 bases, with 9 bases between. CDR1 is GTSNPN and CDR2 is SVGIG in the germline V gene (reference sequence). The CDR3 loop spans 15 amino acids. DNA for the CDR3: TGTGCCTGGAGTGTACATCCCCTCTATAATTCACCCCTCCACTTT. Amino acids: CAWSVHPLYNSPLHF.

The rearrangement uses TRBV2 and TRBJ1-5, with a possible D match to TRBD1 (6 bases). With 7 bases removed from V and 5 bases from J, the gap between germline ends came to 15 bases. CDR3 length: 14 residues. CDR1 is SNHLY and CDR2 is FYNNEI in the germline V gene. The CDR3 sequence: CASTEQGPYQPQHF. In nucleotides, the CDR3 is TGTGCCAGCACGGAACAGGGACCCTATCAGCCCCAGCATTTT. Full variable domain (missing parts from reference TRBV2 and TRBJ1-5): EPEVTQTPSHQVTQMGQEVILRCVPISNHLYFYWYRQILGQKVEFLVSFYNNEISEKSEIFDDQFSVERPDGSNFTLKIRSTKLEDSAMYFCASTEQGPYQPQHFGDGTRLSIL.

This chain uses TRBV5-1 with TRBJ1-2; 8 bases line up with TRBD1. Looked up from germline, CDR1 is SGHRS and CDR2 is YFSETQ. Germline trimming cut 0 bases from V and 4 bases from J; bases unmatched to any gene: 5. This CDR3 region has 15 residues. CDR3 loop: CASSLEGTGGYGYTF. In DNA, the CDR3 is TGCGCCAGCAGCTTGGAGGGGACAGGAGGCTATGGCTACACCTTC.

The table lists this clone with a few counts. This chain links TRBV10-3 with TRBJ2-3; 12 positions match TRBD2. The V and J ends lost 10 bases and 5 bases, in that order; junction bases with no gene match: 1. This CDR3 has 12 amino acids. CDR1 and CDR2 from the germline V gene are ENHRY and SYGVKD. The CDR3: CATGLAGDTQYF. The CDR3 DNA reads as TGTGCCACGGGACTAGCGGGAGATACGCAGTATTTT.

The J gene is TRBJ2-1, the V gene TRBV9, with 13 bases lining up with TRBD2. Trimming cost V 4 bases and J 2 bases; bases outside gene matches: 12. This CDR3 is built from 19 residues. Looked up from germline, CDR1 is SGDLS and CDR2 is YYNGEE. The CDR3: CASSSSLLAGGLTYNEQFF. CDR3 DNA sequence: TGTGCCAGCAGCTCCTCTTTACTAGCGGGAGGGTTAACCTACAATGAGCAGTTCTTC.

V and J are TRBV4-2 and TRBJ1-4, with D possibly being TRBD1 (5 bases). Looked up from germline, CDR1 is LGHNA and CDR2 is YNFKEQ. Between the trimmed V and J ends, which lost 2 bases and 8 bases, there was a span of 21 bases. The CDR3 has 17 amino acids. CDR3 residues: CASSQFAGAQGGEKLFF. CDR3 sequence (DNA): TGTGCCAGCAGCCAATTCGCCGGTGCGCAGGGTGGGGAAAAACTGTTTTTT.

The chain recombines TRBV5-1 with TRBJ2-7, with D possibly being TRBD1 (6 bases). V lost 4 bases to trimming and J lost 3 bases, with 17 bases between them. Germline V gives CDR1 SGHRS, CDR2 YFSETQ. CDR3 size: 15 residues. In DNA, the CDR3 is TGCGCCAGCAGCAGGGGGACGGGTCAAGGCTACGAGCAGTACTTC. Protein sequence: CASSRGTGQGYEQYF. Full variable domain (missing parts from reference TRBV5-1 and TRBJ2-7): KAGVTQTPRYLIKTRGQQVTLSCSPISGHRSVSWYQQTPGQGLQFLFEYFSETQRNKGNFPGRFSGRQFSNSRSEMNVSTLELGDSALYLCASSRGTGQGYEQYFGPGTRLTVT.

The chain links TRBV5-6 to TRBJ2-5; tentatively, D is TRBD2 (6 bases). Trimming removed 0 bases at V and 1 base at J, with 16 bases between. CDR3 length: 17 amino acids. Germline V gene lookup returns CDR1 SGHDT and CDR2 YYEEEE. The CDR3 is CASSLVGARDSQETQYF. CDR3 coding DNA: TGTGCCAGCAGCTTGGTAGGGGCAAGGGACTCCCAAGAGACCCAGTACTTC.

This chain joins TRBV4-2 and TRBJ2-1, with 10 nucleotides matching TRBD1. Germline values: CDR1 LGHNA, CDR2 YNFKEQ. The CDR3 is 14 residues long. The V segment lost 7 bases and the J segment 5 bases; nucleotides outside the gene matches: 5. The CDR3 loop is CASMGQGFDNEQFF. DNA for the CDR3: TGTGCCAGCATGGGACAGGGGTTCGACAATGAGCAGTTCTTC.

This clone was detected once. The gene calls are TRBV5-4 and TRBJ1-3, with no clear D. The V end lost 1 base, the J end lost 0 bases, and 11 bases lay between the germline ends. This CDR3 is 16 amino acids long. CDR1 and CDR2 from the germline V gene are SGHNT and YYREEE (reference sequence). The CDR3 here is CASSLRAANSGNTIYF. CDR3 DNA: TGTGCCAGCAGCTTGAGAGCCGCTAACTCTGGAAACACCATATATTTT.

The V call is TRBV18, the J call TRBJ2-1; D is undetermined. CDR3 size: 15 residues. The germline gives CDR1 KGHSH, CDR2 LQKENI. V was cut by 1 base and J by 0 bases, with 7 bases left in between. DNA for the CDR3: TGTGCCAGCTCACCACTAGAAAGCTCCTACAATGAGCAGTTCTTC. It specifies CASSPLESSYNEQFF.

The V and J genes are TRBV7-9 and TRBJ1-2, with 7 positions matching TRBD1. CDR3 length equals 16 residues. Germline assignment: CDR1 SEHNR and CDR2 FQNEAQ (reference sequence). Losses at the gene ends were 4 bases for V and 0 bases for J; bases not matched to a gene: 8. The CDR3 here is CASSSTTGEANYGYTF. The CDR3 nucleotides are TGTGCCAGCAGCTCCACCACAGGGGAAGCTAACTATGGCTACACCTTC.

V gene TRBV28 combines with J gene TRBJ1-6; possible D gene TRBD1, 5 bases. The CDR3 totals 15 residues. The germline CDR1 and CDR2 sequences are MDHEN and SYDVKM. Trimming left V 10 bases short and J 7 bases short, with 20 bases between. The CDR3 bases are TGTGCCACCCGGGGAGGGGAGGGAGTAAATTCACCCCTCCACTTT. Translation: CATRGGEGVNSPLHF.

This clone was seen more than once but under ten times. The CDR3 region is CASSQISGLTQFF. DNA for the CDR3: TGTGCCAGCAGTCAGATCTCGGGGTTAACGCAGTTCTTC. The chain is built from TRBV6-5 and TRBJ2-1, with a possible D match to TRBD2 (5 bases). The germline gives CDR1 MNHEY, CDR2 SVGAGI. CDR3 length: 13 residues. V lost 5 bases and J 12 bases, leaving 17 bases between the germline ends.

This chain uses TRBV6-2 or TRBV6-3 with TRBJ2-7; no definite D call. The CDR3 contains 13 residues. Germline V gene lookup returns CDR1 MNHEY and CDR2 SVGEGT. V lost 4 bases to trimming and J lost 0 bases, with 7 bases between them. In DNA form, the CDR3 reads TGTGCCAGCAGTTTCTCCCTCTCCTACGAGCAGTACTTC. It is translated as CASSFSLSYEQYF.

V gene TRBV20-1 combines with J gene TRBJ1-1; D may be TRBD1 (6 bases). The V end lost 3 bases, the J end lost 1 base, and 12 bases lay between the germline ends. The CDR3 loop spans 14 amino acids. Looked up from germline, CDR1 is DFQATT and CDR2 is SNEGSKA (reference sequence). CDR3 sequence reads: CSASAQGQNTEAFF. DNA for the CDR3: TGCAGTGCTAGTGCCCAGGGACAGAACACTGAAGCTTTCTTT.

V usage is TRBV24-1 and J usage is TRBJ1-1; the match to TRBD1 covers 9 bases. The J segment lost 1 base and the V segment lost 7 bases, leaving 6 bases of the junction unmatched. This CDR3 comprises 15 residues. Germline CDR1 reads KGHDR; CDR2 reads SFDVKD. This chain's CDR3 is CATSPTGGANTEAFF. In DNA form, the CDR3 reads TGTGCCACCAGCCCGACAGGGGGTGCGAACACTGAAGCTTTCTTT.